Listed below are T cell receptor beta chains from one sample, sequenced in a study of T-cell memory formation after mild COVID-19. A single record per CDR3 protein comes from TCRdb applying MiXCR to the 5' RACE reads. The data show a few hundred thousand distinct CDR3 sequences, around 20% seen once. Sequencing was performed on PBMCs or a T cell subset sorted from them (not recorded which). The receptors shown here come from an adult woman who had mild COVID-19 (a few samples of this study predate the infection). Cell type and time point are not known. Both conserved end residues are part of each CDR3. Each record gives: D gene, clone size, V gene, J gene, CDR3 protein, CDR3 DNA. The D gene is left open where the match is weak. The size entry is marked missing in some rows and otherwise reads once, few, many or a size class.

>-|many|TRBV10-3|TRBJ1-5
CAGGPDGAQPQHF
TGTGCCGGCGGCCCGGACGGAGCTCAGCCCCAGCATTTT
>TRBD1|-|TRBV5-1|TRBJ2-4
CASSLFGTGETKNIQYF
TGCGCCAGCAGCTTGTTTGGGACAGGGGAAACCAAAAACATTCAGTACTTC
>-|-|TRBV6-5|TRBJ1-2
CASSYGGIGYGYTF
TGTGCCAGCAGTTACGGGGGGATAGGGTATGGCTACACCTTC
>-|-|TRBV9|TRBJ2-1
CASSLPSRPNEQFF
TGTGCCAGCAGCCTACCTTCCCGCCCAAATGAGCAGTTCTTC
>TRBD2|few|TRBV5-1|TRBJ2-2
CASSPGLAGPNTGELFF
TGCGCCAGCAGCCCGGGACTAGCGGGCCCGAACACCGGGGAGCTGTTTTTT
>-|few|TRBV7-2|TRBJ1-5
CASSFSLDQPQHF
TGTGCCAGCAGCTTTTCGTTAGATCAGCCCCAGCATTTT
>TRBD2|-|TRBV24-1|TRBJ2-1
CAVKAGGLDNEQFF
TGTGCCGTAAAGGCGGGGGGTTTGGACAATGAGCAGTTCTTC
>-|once|TRBV9|TRBJ1-4
CASSVSTQTNEKLFF
TGTGCCAGCAGCGTATCGACACAAACTAATGAAAAACTGTTTTTT
>-|-|TRBV24-1|TRBJ2-4
CATSTGSLGNIQYF
TGTGCCACCAGTACCGGGTCACTTGGGAACATTCAGTACTTC
>-|few|TRBV7-9|TRBJ2-7
CASSLEGQSSYEQYF
TGTGCCAGCAGCTTAGAAGGACAGAGCTCCTACGAGCAGTACTTC
>-|-|TRBV27|TRBJ2-1
CASIVAKNEQFF
TGTGCCAGCATCGTAGCCAAGAATGAGCAGTTCTTC
>-|few|TRBV4-1|TRBJ1-2
CASRQTATNYGYTF
TGCGCCAGCAGACAGACAGCTACTAACTATGGCTACACCTTC
>-|few|TRBV12-3/TRBV12-4|TRBJ1-6
CASRGLRDGPPLHF
TGTGCCAGCAGGGGCCTCCGGGACGGTCCCCCCCTCCACTTT
>TRBD2|-|TRBV6-6|TRBJ2-1
CASSSPKTSGNEQFF
TGTGCCAGCAGTTCCCCAAAGACTAGCGGGAATGAGCAGTTCTTC
>-|-|TRBV2|TRBJ1-2
CASSEDNWGYTF
TGTGCCAGCAGTGAAGACAACTGGGGCTACACCTTC
>-|-|TRBV2|TRBJ1-5
CASSEIKASQHF
TGTGCCAGCAGTGAAATCAAAGCCAGCCAGCATTTT
>TRBD2|-|TRBV9|TRBJ2-4
CASSVGNLWAGGRDIQYF
TGTGCCAGCAGCGTAGGCAATTTGTGGGCGGGAGGGAGAGACATTCAGTACTTC
>TRBD1|-|TRBV4-3|TRBJ1-5
CASSLDRGHPQHF
TGCGCCAGCAGCCTGGACAGGGGGCACCCCCAGCATTTT
>-|few|TRBV30|TRBJ2-7
CAWNTGLAQYF
TGTGCCTGGAACACAGGGTTGGCGCAGTACTTC
>TRBD1|-|TRBV12-3/TRBV12-4|TRBJ2-6
CASNRGPGANVLTF
TGTGCCAGTAACAGGGGGCCTGGGGCCAACGTCCTGACTTTC
>-|-|TRBV14|TRBJ1-1
CASSLTPRTEAFF
TGTGCCAGCAGCCTCACCCCGCGGACTGAAGCTTTCTTT
>-|few|TRBV5-1|TRBJ2-5
CASAAGTVEETQYF
TGCGCCAGCGCGGCCGGGACTGTTGAAGAGACCCAGTACTTC
>TRBD1|-|TRBV24-1|TRBJ2-5
CATAGQGLETQYF
TGTGCCACCGCGGGACAGGGGTTGGAGACCCAGTACTTC
>TRBD1|-|TRBV6-5|TRBJ1-5
CASSLGGTGGRQPQHF
TGTGCCAGCAGTTTGGGGGGGACAGGGGGTAGACAGCCCCAGCATTTT
>TRBD2|few|TRBV28|TRBJ2-7
CASKIAGSYEQYF
TGTGCCAGCAAAATAGCGGGCTCCTACGAGCAGTACTTC
>TRBD1|few|TRBV24-1|TRBJ2-3
CATSEGQGYTDTQYF
TGTGCCACCAGTGAGGGACAGGGGTACACAGATACGCAGTATTTT
>-|few|TRBV2|TRBJ2-5
CASSKIREIGETQYF
TGTGCCAGCAGTAAAATCAGGGAGATCGGAGAGACCCAGTACTTC
>-|many|TRBV27|TRBJ2-7
CASSPPRVGDYEQYF
TGTGCCAGCAGTCCCCCTCGTGTGGGGGACTACGAGCAGTACTTC
>TRBD2|many|TRBV7-8|TRBJ2-1
CASSLPSGESSYNEQFF
TGTGCCAGCAGCTTACCTAGCGGTGAAAGCTCCTACAATGAGCAGTTCTTC
>-|few|TRBV27|TRBJ2-7
CASSQGRYYEQYF
TGTGCCAGCAGCCAAGGGCGGTACTACGAGCAGTACTTC
>TRBD2|-|TRBV7-3|TRBJ2-5
CASSLEGGSSETQYF
TGTGCCAGCAGCTTAGAGGGCGGGAGTTCAGAGACCCAGTACTTC
>TRBD1|-|TRBV10-3|TRBJ2-7
CAISADRGLAYEQYF
TGTGCCATCAGTGCGGACAGGGGCCTAGCCTACGAGCAGTACTTC
>-|-|TRBV7-6|TRBJ2-7
CASSAGTSYEQYF
TGTGCCAGCAGCGCCGGGACATCCTACGAGCAGTACTTC
>-|-|TRBV18|TRBJ1-1
CASSPKGNTEAFF
TGTGCCAGCTCACCAAAGGGAAACACTGAAGCTTTCTTT
>TRBD2|few|TRBV4-1|TRBJ2-7
CASSQVAAGEGEQYF
TGCGCCAGCAGCCAAGTGGCAGCGGGAGAGGGCGAGCAGTACTTC
>-|-|TRBV5-1|TRBJ2-1
CASSPGREVNKEQFF
TGCGCCAGCAGCCCCGGCAGGGAGGTAAACAAGGAGCAGTTCTTC
>-|few|TRBV5-1|TRBJ2-1
CASSLGVAAEQFF
TGCGCCAGCAGCTTGGGGGTGGCGGCCGAGCAGTTCTTC
>-|few|TRBV6-5|TRBJ2-1
CASSYSKGDEQFF
TGTGCCAGCAGTTACTCAAAGGGAGATGAGCAGTTCTTC
>TRBD1|few|TRBV20-1|TRBJ1-1
CSARGTGVMVDTEAFF
TGCAGTGCTAGAGGGACAGGGGTCATGGTCGACACTGAAGCTTTCTTT
>TRBD2|-|TRBV7-3|TRBJ2-3
CASSLRPLAGGRSTDTQYF
TGTGCCAGCAGCTTGAGACCCTTAGCGGGAGGGCGGAGCACAGATACGCAGTATTTT
>-|-|TRBV12-3/TRBV12-4|TRBJ2-4
CASSPQELLAKNIQYF
TGTGCCAGCAGTCCTCAGGAGCTTCTAGCCAAAAACATTCAGTACTTC
>-|few|TRBV12-3/TRBV12-4|TRBJ1-1
CASSFGIEAFF
TGTGCCAGCAGTTTCGGTATAGAAGCTTTCTTT
>-|many|TRBV12-3/TRBV12-4|TRBJ2-3
CASSLRMGTDTQYF
TGTGCCAGCAGTTTACGTATGGGCACAGATACGCAGTATTTT
>-|few|TRBV2|TRBJ2-7
CASSGQEGYEQYF
TGTGCCAGCAGTGGACAGGAGGGATACGAGCAGTACTTC
>TRBD2|few|TRBV7-2|TRBJ2-7
CASSLEGLAVYEQYF
TGTGCCAGCAGCTTAGAAGGACTAGCGGTATACGAGCAGTACTTC
>-|-|TRBV6-6|TRBJ1-1
CASSYGVSDPEAFF
TGTGCCAGCAGTTATGGAGTCTCTGACCCTGAAGCTTTCTTT
>-|-|TRBV5-1|TRBJ2-3
CASSLDGARSDTQYF
TGCGCCAGCAGCTTGGACGGGGCGAGGTCGGATACGCAGTATTTT
>TRBD2|few|TRBV20-1|TRBJ2-7
CSAGRGGLDYEQYF
TGCAGTGCTGGACGCGGGGGTTTAGACTACGAGCAGTACTTC
>-|few|TRBV7-8|TRBJ2-7
CASSLLVHEQYF
TGTGCCAGCAGCTTACTTGTCCACGAGCAGTACTTC
>-|-|TRBV19|TRBJ1-5
CASSWEGGGNQPQHF
TGTGCCAGTAGTTGGGAAGGCGGGGGCAATCAGCCCCAGCATTTT
>TRBD1|-|TRBV6-1|TRBJ2-7
CASTLTTGVQYF
TGTGCCAGCACGTTAACCACAGGGGTTCAGTACTTC
>-|-|TRBV5-5|TRBJ2-5
CASSLGAGYETQYF
TGTGCCAGCAGCTTGGGGGCAGGGTACGAGACCCAGTACTTC
>-|-|TRBV7-6|TRBJ2-3
CASSDGYSSTDTQYF
TGTGCCAGCAGCGACGGATATTCTAGCACAGATACGCAGTATTTT
>-|many|TRBV27|TRBJ1-2
CASSPTPGREGYTF
TGTGCCAGCAGTCCCACACCAGGGAGAGAAGGCTACACCTTC
>-|-|TRBV29-1|TRBJ2-7
CSVAYPGTARYEQYF
TGCAGCGTCGCATACCCCGGGACGGCCCGCTACGAGCAGTACTTC
>TRBD1|many|TRBV3-1|TRBJ1-1
CASSQGDRGSEAFF
TGTGCCAGCAGCCAGGGGGACAGGGGATCTGAAGCTTTCTTT
>TRBD1|-|TRBV6-1|TRBJ1-1
CASSLGQWNTEAFF
TGTGCCAGCAGTCTGGGACAGTGGAACACTGAAGCTTTCTTT
>-|few|TRBV7-9|TRBJ2-6
CASTDGANVLTF
TGTGCCAGCACGGATGGGGCCAACGTCCTGACTTTC
>TRBD1|-|TRBV20-1|TRBJ2-3
CSARTGDPTDTQYF
TGCAGTGCTAGGACAGGGGACCCCACAGATACGCAGTATTTT